This TCR beta chain was profiled in a study of regulatory T cells in long-lasting Graves disease. Whole-study results and caveats: Limited sample numbers may have lowered accuracy. It was in persistent disease that TRBV28, TRBJ1-2 and TRBJ2-5 were favored.

In its sample, this clonotype was seen a few times. Its antigen is not known. One end of the junction is discordant with germline, which a read error may explain. Germline V gene lookup returns CDR1 SGHAT and CDR2 FQNNGV. CDR3 size: 13 residues. The time point here: newly diagnosed GD, antithyroid drugs for less than 3 months. Researchers made the TCR library from RNA that was extracted from PBMCs. Relying on iRepertoire HTBI primers and Arm-PCR of CDR3 regions, the team built TCR beta libraries. TCRdb processed the multiplex PCR reads anew with MiXCR; each CDR3 protein has one entry. The table lists a few hundred thousand distinct CDR3 sequences, 15% to 20% of them singletons. These sequences were also reported in another study, on T cells in Graves' hyperthyroidism and ophthalmopathy. Per that paper: The hyperthyroidism was newly diagnosed and had lasted under 2 months; the patients were aged 18 to 65. Uncontrolled infections, other autoimmune diseases, pregnancy or lactation led to exclusion of patients.

The chain has TRBV11-2 and TRBJ2-4; possibly TRBD1 for D (6 bases). The sample in question was peripheral blood mononuclear cells (PBMCs), obtained at new diagnosis, from a patient treated with antithyroid drugs. This TCR was recovered from a woman aged 18 to 35 with Graves disease. CDR3 sequence (DNA): TGCGCCAGCAGCCAAGCAGGGGTGGACATTCAGTACTTC. This encodes CASSQAGVDIQYF.